One sample yielded the 11 T cell receptor beta chains listed below, sequenced in a study of blood T cell repertoires in COVID-19. Libraries were prepared by immunoSEQ multiplex PCR; TCRdb keeps only in-frame clonotypes and omits some of them. The sample includes about 170,000 clones, around 85% of them seen just once. The sample consisted of peripheral blood. These receptors came from a human donor with acute or convalescent COVID-19. The donor label of this sample is uncertain.

The chain links TRBV6-5 to TRBJ1-1; 7 nucleotides align to TRBD1. The ends lost 4 bases at V and 8 bases at J; junction bases unmatched: 7. Germline assignment: CDR1 MNHEY and CDR2 SVGAGI. The CDR3 totals 13 residues. The CDR3 DNA reads as TGTGCCAGCAGTTCCCTGACAGGGCTGGAAGCTTTCTTT. Its translation: CASSSLTGLEAFF.

This clone was seen just once. In DNA form, the CDR3 reads TGTGCCAGCAGCTTACAACCAGGAGGAAATTCACCCCTCCACTTT. Its translation is CASSLQPGGNSPLHF. J is TRBJ1-6 and V is TRBV7-9; D not resolved. Deletions cut 2 bases from V and 7 bases from J, with 12 bases between. The CDR3 runs to 15 residues. Germline V gene lookup returns CDR1 SEHNR and CDR2 FQNEAQ (reference sequence).

The chain carries TRBV7-2 and TRBJ1-1, with 8 bases aligning to TRBD1. The J segment lost 4 bases and the V segment lost 5 bases, leaving 6 bases of the junction unmatched. The germline V gene encodes CDR1 SGHTA and CDR2 FQGNSA. The length of the CDR3 is 14 residues. The CDR3 sequence: CASSVQGAGTEAFF. CDR3 bases: TGTGCCAGCAGCGTTCAGGGGGCCGGCACTGAAGCTTTCTTT.

The chain has TRBV19 and TRBJ1-5, with D perhaps matching TRBD1 (6 bases). Germline V gives CDR1 LNHDA, CDR2 SQIVND (reference sequence). This CDR3 is 13 amino acids long. Trimming took off 5 bases at V and 6 bases at J, with 11 bases between the two ends. The CDR3 loop reads CASSPLGGQPQHF. DNA for the CDR3: TGTGCCAGTAGTCCATTAGGGGGTCAGCCCCAGCATTTT.

This chain joins TRBV13 and TRBJ1-6, with 9 bases aligning to TRBD1. The germline gives CDR1 PRHDT, CDR2 FYEKMQ (reference sequence). The CDR3 spans 16 residues. J was trimmed by 3 bases and V by 8 bases; bases with no gene match: 8. The CDR3 region has the DNA TGTGCCAGCGGTATCGGGACAGGGTTCTATAATTCACCCCTCCACTTT. It translates to CASGIGTGFYNSPLHF. Full variable domain (missing parts from reference TRBV13 and TRBJ1-6): AAGVIQSPRHLIKEKRETATLKCYPIPRHDTVYWYQQGPGQDPQFLISFYEKMQSDKGSIPDRFSAQQFSDYHSELNMSSLELGDSALYFCASGIGTGFYNSPLHFGNGTRLTVT.

The chain joins TRBV6-5 to TRBJ1-6, with D unclear. The germline CDR1 and CDR2 sequences are MNHEY and SVGAGI. The CDR3 contains 16 residues. V was pared by 2 bases and J by 7 bases, with 15 bases between. This chain's CDR3 is CASSYGLPGWNSPLHF. CDR3 DNA sequence: TGTGCCAGCAGTTACGGGCTCCCAGGATGGAATTCACCCCTCCACTTT.

The V gene is TRBV7-2, the J gene TRBJ1-6; D is undetermined. V lost 7 bases, J lost 7 bases, and 11 bases lay in between. The germline gives CDR1 SGHTA, CDR2 FQGNSA. The CDR3 has 13 amino acids. Here the CDR3 reads CASTPSPNSPLHF. DNA of the CDR3: TGTGCCAGCACCCCAAGCCCCAATTCACCCCTCCACTTT.

The V and J genes are TRBV30 and TRBJ1-3; maybe TRBD1 (5 bases). From germline, CDR1 is GTSNPN and CDR2 SVGIG (reference sequence). The V end was cut by 2 bases, the J end by 7 bases, with 9 bases between. This CDR3 comprises 12 residues. DNA for the CDR3: TGTGCCTGGAGTCCAGGGTATAACACCATATATTTT. It is translated as CAWSPGYNTIYF. Variable domain in full (rest from reference TRBV30 and TRBJ1-3): SQTIHQWPATLVQPVGSPLSLECTVEGTSNPNLYWYRQAAGRGLQLLFYSVGIGQISSEVPQNLSASRPQDRQFILSSKKLLLSDSGFYLCAWSPGYNTIYFGEGSWLTVV.

The genes are TRBV19 and TRBJ2-1, with 12 nucleotides matching TRBD1. Germline CDR1 and CDR2: LNHDA and SQIVND (reference sequence). The CDR3 totals 17 residues. V trimming: 3 bases; J trimming: 7 bases; junction bases outside the gene matches: 10. The CDR3 DNA is TGTGCCAGTAGTATCGCCCGAGGGACAGGGGGCGGAAATGAGCAGTTCTTC. Translation: CASSIARGTGGGNEQFF.

CDR3 residues: CASSRYSGFNEQFF. The CDR3, as DNA: TGTGCCAGCAGTCGTTACTCGGGGTTTAATGAGCAGTTCTTC. The V and J genes are TRBV6-5 and TRBJ2-1; a weak D match, TRBD2 (5 bases). The CDR3 sequence is 14 residues long. V lost 5 bases and J 7 bases, leaving 15 bases between the germline ends. From germline, CDR1 is MNHEY and CDR2 SVGAGI.

V gene TRBV5-1 combines with J gene TRBJ2-7; TRBD2 aligns across 7 bases. The V segment lost 4 bases and the J segment 6 bases; nucleotides outside the gene matches: 7. Germline CDR1 reads SGHRS; CDR2 reads YFSETQ. The CDR3 runs to 13 residues. CDR3: CASSQGGAPEQYF. The CDR3 bases are TGCGCCAGCAGCCAGGGAGGGGCCCCCGAGCAGTACTTC.